These 28 T cell receptor beta chains were all obtained from the same sample, sequenced in a study of shared clonotypes between healthy human individuals. The method was immunoSEQ multiplex PCR; TCRdb's version includes in-frame clones alone and lacks a portion of them. The sample carries approximately 1,000,000 clones, approximately 80% recorded once. Sequencing was carried out using memory CD4+ T cells from PBMCs. Sample subset: CD45RA-negative fraction. The receptors originated from a man between 18 and 35 years old in good health. Some clones in this sample may be carry-over from other donors' samples.

At least ten counts were recorded for this clone. The same CDR3 is also encoded by other DNA sequences in this sample. V usage is TRBV9 and J usage is TRBJ1-4, with D maybe TRBD1 (6 bases). Trimming stripped 4 bases from V and 8 bases from J, with 9 bases between. This CDR3 comprises 12 residues. Germline loops: CDR1 SGDLS, CDR2 YYNGEE. DNA of the CDR3: TGTGCCAGCAGCCGAGGGGGGGAAAAACTGTTTTTT. Encoded protein: CASSRGGEKLFF. The full variable domain, completed using reference TRBV9 and TRBJ1-4, is DSGVTQTPKHLITATGQRVTLRCSPRSGDLSVYWYQQSLDQGLQFLIQYYNGEERAKGNILERFSAQQFPDLHSELNLSSLELGDSALYFCASSRGGEKLFFGSGTQLSVL.

The chain uses TRBV5-4 and TRBJ2-3, with TRBD2 as a possible D gene (6 bases). Germline V gene sequence: CDR1 SGHNT, CDR2 YYREEE (reference sequence). The V gene lost 3 bases and the J gene lost 1 base, with 12 bases spanning the gap. CDR3 length: 15 amino acids. The CDR3 DNA sequence: TGTGCCAGCAGCTACGCGGGAAAGGGCACAGATACGCAGTATTTT. This sequence encodes CASSYAGKGTDTQYF.

CDR3 in amino acids: CASSIIWGGGTEAFF. DNA of the CDR3: TGTGCCAGTAGTATCATTTGGGGTGGAGGCACTGAAGCTTTCTTT. The V call is TRBV19, the J call TRBJ1-1; D unresolved. This CDR3 has 15 amino acids. V lost 3 bases and J lost 4, with 15 bases in between. Germline V gene lookup returns CDR1 LNHDA and CDR2 SQIVND (reference sequence). Full variable domain (rest looked up from reference TRBV19 and TRBJ1-1): DGGITQSPKYLFRKEGQNVTLSCEQNLNHDAMYWYRQDPGQGLRLIYYSQIVNDFQKGDIAEGYSVSREKKESFPLTVTSAQKNPTAFYLCASSIIWGGGTEAFFGQGTRLTVV.

The genes are TRBV19 and TRBJ2-5, with TRBD1 matching over 8 bases. This CDR3 is built from 15 residues. Trimming cost V 3 bases and J 5 bases; bases outside gene matches: 8. CDR1 is LNHDA, CDR2 SQIVND, per germline (reference sequence). The CDR3 spells CASSIPQGARETQYF. The CDR3 region has the DNA TGTGCCAGTAGTATCCCCCAGGGGGCCAGGGAGACCCAGTACTTC.

Only one count was recorded for this clone. This same CDR3 is encoded by further DNA sequences in the sample. The V call is TRBV7-3, the J call TRBJ2-5; TRBD2 might be the D (6 bases). V lost 2 bases and J 3 bases, leaving 10 bases between the germline ends. The CDR3 sequence is 14 residues long. Germline loops: CDR1 SGHTA, CDR2 FQGTGA. The CDR3 DNA reads as TGTGCCAGCAGCTTAGGGGCGGGAAAAGAGACCCAGTACTTC. Protein sequence: CASSLGAGKETQYF.

The J gene is TRBJ1-4, the V gene TRBV18, with TRBD1 identical over 10 bases. Germline V gives CDR1 KGHSH, CDR2 LQKENI. The CDR3 runs to 15 residues. J was trimmed by 7 bases and V by 3 bases; bases with no gene match: 5. The DNA of the CDR3 is TGTGCCAGCTCACCCGGACAGGGGGAGAGTGAAAAACTGTTTTTT. Its protein product is CASSPGQGESEKLFF.

This sequence joins TRBV7-9 and TRBJ2-2; 12 nucleotides line up with TRBD2. Per germline, CDR1 SEHNR and CDR2 FQNEAQ (reference sequence). J was trimmed by 0 bases and V by 4 bases; bases with no gene match: 6. The CDR3 length is 18 residues. The CDR3 is CASSSGLAGRANTGELFF. CDR3 DNA: TGTGCCAGCAGCTCCGGACTAGCGGGACGGGCGAACACCGGGGAGCTGTTTTTT.

V usage is TRBV6-1 and J usage is TRBJ2-7; 7 bases map to TRBD1. The length of the CDR3 is 14 residues. Germline V gives CDR1 MNHNS, CDR2 SASEGT. V gave up 7 bases and J gave up 2 bases; unmatched junction bases: 8. Here the CDR3 reads CASTFDRATYEQYF. The CDR3, as DNA: TGTGCCAGCACCTTTGACAGGGCGACCTACGAGCAGTACTTC.

As for this clone: A much larger clone lies a single base off, so this may be a read error. V gene TRBV9 combines with J gene TRBJ2-3; the D is unclear. CDR3 length: 15 residues. Per the germline V gene, CDR1 is SGDLS and CDR2 is YYNGEE. The chain's CDR3 is CASSLFYGSTDTRYF. The CDR3 bases are TGTGCCAGCAGCCTCTTTTACGGATCCACAGATACGCGGTATTTT.

The chain couples TRBV6-1 to TRBJ1-4; 9 nucleotides line up with TRBD1. The V segment lost 5 bases and the J segment 10 bases; nucleotides outside the gene matches: 5. Germline CDR1 is MNHNS and CDR2 is SASEGT. The CDR3 length is 13 residues. CDR3 loop: CASSRDREGKLFF. The CDR3 bases are TGTGCCAGCAGTCGGGACAGGGAAGGAAAACTGTTTTTT.

The chain links TRBV18 to TRBJ2-7; 7 nucleotides match TRBD2. The J segment lost 7 bases and the V segment lost 4 bases, leaving 10 bases of the junction unmatched. Germline assignment: CDR1 KGHSH and CDR2 LQKENI. This CDR3 is 14 amino acids long. Here the CDR3 DNA reads TGTGCCAGCTCACTCCCCGGGGGGATGGGAGAGCAGTACTTC. Amino acids: CASSLPGGMGEQYF.

This chain uses TRBV27 with TRBJ1-1; D is unresolved. Trimming pared 8 bases from V and 3 bases from J, leaving 16 bases between. Germline CDR1 reads MNHEY; CDR2 reads SMNVEV (reference sequence). This CDR3 comprises 14 residues. The CDR3: CASAYGWRYTEAFF. The CDR3, as DNA: TGTGCCAGCGCCTACGGTTGGCGGTACACTGAAGCTTTCTTT.

This chain joins TRBV7-9 and TRBJ2-3; D unresolved. CDR1 is SEHNR and CDR2 is FQNEAQ in the germline V gene (reference sequence). The V end lost 7 bases, the J end lost 2 bases, and 13 bases lay between the germline ends. The CDR3 loop spans 14 amino acids. This CDR3 is CASTYGLLTDTQYF. The CDR3 DNA sequence: TGTGCCAGCACCTATGGGCTTCTCACAGATACGCAGTATTTT.

This chain links TRBV5-1 with TRBJ2-2, with 7 bases identical to TRBD1. Trimming removed 7 bases from V and 1 base from J; junction bases left unmatched: 7. Germline CDR1 reads SGHRS; CDR2 reads YFSETQ. The CDR3 extends over 15 amino acids. CDR3 DNA sequence: TGCGCCAGCTCGCCCGGGACAGAGAACACCGGGGAGCTGTTTTTT. It is translated as CASSPGTENTGELFF. The full variable domain, with the rest looked up from reference TRBV5-1 and TRBJ2-2, is KAGVTQTPRYLIKTRGQQVTLSCSPISGHRSVSWYQQTPGQGLQFLFEYFSETQRNKGNFPGRFSGRQFSNSRSEMNVSTLELGDSALYLCASSPGTENTGELFFGEGSRLTVL.

This clone has only a few counts. This sequence joins TRBV6-1 and TRBJ2-4; D call uncertain. The CDR3 has 14 residues. Per the germline V gene, CDR1 is MNHNS and CDR2 is SASEGT. V lost 7 bases to trimming and J lost 8 bases, with 18 bases between them. For the CDR3, the DNA is TGTGCCAGCACCCCGGACGGCGTCTTTGACATTCAGTACTTC. Translating it yields CASTPDGVFDIQYF.

The chain combines TRBV11-2 with TRBJ1-5; D might be TRBD1 (5 bases). CDR1 SGHAT and CDR2 FQNNGV come from the germline V gene. V was trimmed by 4 bases and J by 3 bases, leaving 13 bases between them. The CDR3 has 15 amino acids. The CDR3 sequence: CASSSSGLTNQPQHF. The CDR3 DNA reads TGTGCCAGCAGCTCGTCGGGGCTAACCAATCAGCCCCAGCATTTT. The complete variable domain, with remaining parts taken from reference TRBV11-2 and TRBJ1-5, reads EAGVAQSPRYKIIEKRQSVAFWCNPISGHATLYWYQQILGQGPKLLIQFQNNGVVDDSQLPKDRFSAERLKGVDSTLKIQPAKLEDSAVYLCASSSSGLTNQPQHFGDGTRLSIL.

This clone appeared a few times. The chain recombines TRBV28 with TRBJ1-4; D is unclear. Trimming shortened V by 7 bases and J by 5 bases, and 23 bases separated the two germline ends. CDR3 size: 17 residues. The germline V gene encodes CDR1 MDHEN and CDR2 SYDVKM. The CDR3 DNA follows: TGTGCCAGCACACCGCTGGGCAGGCAAAGATTAAATGAAAAACTGTTTTTT. Residues: CASTPLGRQRLNEKLFF.

The genes are TRBV15 and TRBJ2-2, with TRBD1 as a possible D gene (6 bases). CDR3 length equals 19 residues. Germline V CDR1 and CDR2: LNHNV, YYDKDF (reference sequence). The V gene lost 3 bases and the J gene lost 5 bases, with 25 bases spanning the gap. The CDR3 DNA is TGTGCCACCAGCAGGGGAAAGCTTGGCCGCTACAGGGATACCGGGGAGCTGTTTTTT. This gives the protein CATSRGKLGRYRDTGELFF.

The chain is built from TRBV11-2 and TRBJ2-3, with 8 positions matching TRBD2. V lost 3 bases and J lost 2; bases outside the gene matches: 7. The CDR3 extends over 16 amino acids. The germline V gene encodes CDR1 SGHAT and CDR2 FQNNGV. CDR3 nucleotides: TGTGCCAGCAGCTTTTTAGCGGGATCCTACACAGATACGCAGTATTTT. It is translated as CASSFLAGSYTDTQYF.

The chain couples TRBV2 to TRBJ1-5, with D possibly being TRBD1 (6 bases). Germline V gene sequence: CDR1 SNHLY, CDR2 FYNNEI. Trimming stripped 3 bases from V and 8 bases from J, with 14 bases between. The CDR3 length is 14 residues. The CDR3 DNA follows: TGTGCCAGCAGTGATAGGAACAGGGTAGAGCCCCAGCATTTT. It yields the protein CASSDRNRVEPQHF.

This chain links TRBV7-2 with TRBJ2-5, with D possibly TRBD1 on 5 matching bases. The CDR3 contains 13 residues. Looked up from germline, CDR1 is SGHTA and CDR2 is FQGNSA. Trimming shortened V by 5 bases and J by 4 bases, and 11 bases separated the two germline ends. CDR3 region: CASSTGTLETQYF. CDR3 bases: TGTGCCAGCAGCACAGGAACTCTAGAGACCCAGTACTTC.

The V call is TRBV6-1, the J call TRBJ1-1, with TRBD1 identical over 7 bases. Germline CDR1 reads MNHNS; CDR2 reads SASEGT. CDR3 length: 13 residues. Trimming at V came to 10 bases and at J to 0 bases, leaving 5 bases not matched to a gene. CDR3 DNA sequence: TGTGCCACAGAACAGGGGTTGAACACTGAAGCTTTCTTT. Amino acids: CATEQGLNTEAFF.

Here the CDR3 DNA reads TGTGCCAGCAGCTTCATTGGGACAGCTGGAAACACCATATATTTT. Its protein is CASSFIGTAGNTIYF. This chain connects TRBV5-4 to TRBJ1-3; 7 bases map to TRBD1. This CDR3 spans 15 amino acids. J was trimmed by 2 bases and V by 2 bases; bases with no gene match: 4. Germline lookup yields CDR1 SGHNT and CDR2 YYREEE (reference sequence).

The V call is TRBV28, the J call TRBJ2-5, with D tentatively TRBD2 (6 bases). Trimming shortened V by 4 bases and J by 5 bases, and 17 bases separated the two germline ends. The CDR3 is made up of 15 amino acids. From germline, CDR1 is MDHEN and CDR2 SYDVKM. This CDR3 reads CASSSRDSIGETQYF. CDR3 coding DNA: TGTGCCAGCAGTTCCCGGGACTCCATAGGCGAGACCCAGTACTTC.

V gene TRBV7-9 combines with J gene TRBJ1-5; D remains ambiguous. V was clipped by 3 bases and J by 7 bases, with 10 bases between them. Per the germline V gene, CDR1 is SEHNR and CDR2 is FQNEAQ (reference sequence). The CDR3 has 13 amino acids. The CDR3 spells CASSFDVGQPQHF. The CDR3 DNA reads TGTGCCAGCAGCTTTGATGTCGGGCAGCCCCAGCATTTT.

The V and J genes are TRBV5-1 and TRBJ2-7; 9 bases match TRBD2. V lost 0 bases to trimming and J lost 5 bases; unmatched junction nucleotides: 9. The CDR3 runs to 16 residues. Germline V CDR1 and CDR2: SGHRS, YFSETQ. Here the CDR3 reads CASSLAPQGTSNEQYF. The CDR3 DNA reads TGCGCCAGCAGCTTGGCCCCCCAGGGGACTAGCAACGAGCAGTACTTC.

The rearrangement joins TRBV4-2 to TRBJ1-5; TRBD1 agrees at 7 bases. This CDR3 spans 16 amino acids. Germline CDR1 reads LGHNA; CDR2 reads YNFKEQ. Germline trimming cut 0 bases from V and 4 bases from J; bases unmatched to any gene: 6. The CDR3 nucleotides read TGTGCCAGCAGCCAAGATCTGGGGACAGTTAATCAGCCCCAGCATTTT. This gives the protein CASSQDLGTVNQPQHF.

The chain is built from TRBV6-1 and TRBJ1-1; 11 nucleotides align to TRBD1. V shed 7 bases and J 2 bases; nucleotides not matched to a gene: 6. CDR3 length equals 15 residues. In germline, CDR1 is MNHNS, CDR2 SASEGT. Here the CDR3 reads CASTLGTGGNTEAFF. The DNA of the CDR3 is TGTGCCAGCACGTTGGGGACAGGGGGAAACACTGAAGCTTTCTTT.